This is a list of T cell receptor beta chains from one sample in a study of shared clonotypes between healthy human individuals. Sequencing was performed with immunoSEQ multiplex PCR; in TCRdb, only in-frame clones are kept and a portion is missing. The repertoire holds roughly 650,000 clones, with about 97% as singletons. Source material: naive CD4+ T cells sorted from blood. All receptors derive from a woman in her 30s in good health. Each CDR3 is given with its conserved first and last residue. D genes are given only for firm matches. The listing skips clone size in some rows; elsewhere it reads once, few, many or a size class.

j_gene,d_gene,abundance,v_gene,CDR3nt,CDR3aa
TRBJ2-1,TRBD2,-,TRBV4-1,TGCGCCAGCAGCTATCTTGGACTAGCGGTATACAATGAGCAGTTCTTC,CASSYLGLAVYNEQFF
TRBJ2-1,-,-,TRBV4-2,TGTGCCAGCAGCCAAGAGGCCGAGGGTCAGGAGCAGTTCTTC,CASSQEAEGQEQFF
TRBJ2-1,TRBD2,-,TRBV19,TGTGCCAGTAGACTGACTAGCGGGAGTTCTAGTGAGCAGTTCTTC,CASRLTSGSSSEQFF
TRBJ2-7,-,-,TRBV7-9,TGTGCCAGCAGCTTAAGGACAGCCTACGAGCAGTACTTC,CASSLRTAYEQYF
TRBJ2-7,-,once,TRBV7-9,TGTGCCAGCAGCTTGTACGACGGCTCCTACGAGCAGTACTTC,CASSLYDGSYEQYF
TRBJ1-5,TRBD1,-,TRBV15,TGTGCCACCAGCAGAGGGGCACAGGGGAGCAATCAGCCCCAGCATTTT,CATSRGAQGSNQPQHF
TRBJ1-5,-,-,TRBV28,TGTGCCAGCAGTTTATCCAGGGGATGGTACAATGGTCAGCCCCAGCATTTT,CASSLSRGWYNGQPQHF
TRBJ2-7,-,-,TRBV5-1,TGCGCCAGCAGCTTGGCCGAAATCGACAGCTACGAGCAGTACTTC,CASSLAEIDSYEQYF
TRBJ2-3,-,-,TRBV10-1,TGCGCCAGCAGTCCCGGATCCACAGATACGCAGTATTTT,CASSPGSTDTQYF
TRBJ2-7,-,-,TRBV6-1,TGTGCCAGCAGTACGGCCTTCTACGAGCAGTACTTC,CASSTAFYEQYF
TRBJ2-2,-,-,TRBV19,TGTGCCAGTAGTTGGGTAAACGGGGAGCTGTTTTTT,CASSWVNGELFF
TRBJ2-3,TRBD2,-,TRBV27,TGTGCCGGGGGATACCCTAGCGGGAGGGCATCAGATACGCAGTATTTT,CAGGYPSGRASDTQYF
TRBJ1-1,-,-,TRBV7-9,TGTGCCAGCAGCTTAGCGCAGGACACTGAAGCTTTCTTT,CASSLAQDTEAFF
TRBJ2-7,TRBD1,-,TRBV6-8,TGTGCCAGCAGTTATTCGGACAGGGTTTTCAGGACCCCTGCCTACGAGCAGTACTTC,CASSYSDRVFRTPAYEQYF
TRBJ2-7,-,-,TRBV29-1,TGCAGCGTTGGGACACAAATATCCTACGAGCAGTACTTC,CSVGTQISYEQYF
TRBJ1-4,-,-,TRBV11-1,TGTGCCAGCAGCGTCCGCAGAGTCGAAAAACTGTTTTTT,CASSVRRVEKLFF
TRBJ2-1,TRBD2,-,TRBV4-2,TGTGCCAGCAGCCAGACGTCAGCGGGAGGGCCTACGAATGAGCAGTTCTTC,CASSQTSAGGPTNEQFF
TRBJ1-6,-,-,TRBV6-1,TGTGCCAGCAGTGGACAACAGGAGTCCTATAATTCACCCCTCCACTTT,CASSGQQESYNSPLHF
TRBJ1-1,-,-,TRBV28,TGTGCCAGCAGCCTAAACAGGGTAACTGAAGCTTTCTTT,CASSLNRVTEAFF
TRBJ1-3,-,-,TRBV11-2,TGTGCCAGCAGCTCACCGACAGGCCCCTCTGGAAACACCATATATTTT,CASSSPTGPSGNTIYF
TRBJ2-7,TRBD1,-,TRBV11-2,TGTGCCAGCAGAGAAACAGGGGTAGACGAGCAGTACTTC,CASRETGVDEQYF
TRBJ2-2,-,-,TRBV11-2,TGTGCCAGCAGCTTAGGGGCCAGTCGGGAGCTGTTTTTT,CASSLGASRELFF
TRBJ2-7,TRBD2,-,TRBV28,TGTGCCAGCAAAGCGGGAGGGCCCCCCTACGAGCAGTACTTC,CASKAGGPPYEQYF
TRBJ2-5,-,-,TRBV19,TGTGCCAGTAGTATAGGACACACCCAAGAGACCCAGTACTTC,CASSIGHTQETQYF
TRBJ2-2,TRBD1,once,TRBV18,TGTGCCAGCTCACCAAGTATTCCGGGACAGGGGGCCGGGGAGCTGTTTTTT,CASSPSIPGQGAGELFF
TRBJ2-7,-,once,TRBV28,TGTGCCAGCATTAGGGGCACTGGGTACGAGCAGTACTTC,CASIRGTGYEQYF
TRBJ1-5,-,-,TRBV2,TGTGCCAGCTGGGCAGGACTTGGAAATCAGCCCCAGCATTTT,CASWAGLGNQPQHF
TRBJ1-4,TRBD1,-,TRBV6-5,TGTGCCAGCAGTTACGGGACAGGGGGCTTCGAAAAACTGTTTTTT,CASSYGTGGFEKLFF
TRBJ1-5,-,-,TRBV25-1,TGTGCCAGCAGTGGGCAGTTGGGCAATCAGCCCCAGCATTTT,CASSGQLGNQPQHF
TRBJ2-1,TRBD2,-,TRBV10-3,TGTGCCATCAGGAGGGGGGGACTAGCGGGTCTAGACTCCTACAATGAGCAGTTCTTC,CAIRRGGLAGLDSYNEQFF
TRBJ1-5,-,-,TRBV19,TGTGCCAGTAGTAGGAGCAATCAGCCCCAGCATTTT,CASSRSNQPQHF
TRBJ1-1,-,-,TRBV5-1,TGCGCCAGCAGCCCGCTGACGGGGAACACTGAAGCTTTCTTT,CASSPLTGNTEAFF
TRBJ2-5,-,-,TRBV28,TGTGCCAGCAGTCCTCCGGGACCCCAAACCTCATCGGAGACCCAGTACTTC,CASSPPGPQTSSETQYF
TRBJ2-7,TRBD2,-,TRBV5-5,TGTGCCAGCAGCTCCGTCAGTCTCGGAGCGGGAACTTACGAGCAGTACTTC,CASSSVSLGAGTYEQYF